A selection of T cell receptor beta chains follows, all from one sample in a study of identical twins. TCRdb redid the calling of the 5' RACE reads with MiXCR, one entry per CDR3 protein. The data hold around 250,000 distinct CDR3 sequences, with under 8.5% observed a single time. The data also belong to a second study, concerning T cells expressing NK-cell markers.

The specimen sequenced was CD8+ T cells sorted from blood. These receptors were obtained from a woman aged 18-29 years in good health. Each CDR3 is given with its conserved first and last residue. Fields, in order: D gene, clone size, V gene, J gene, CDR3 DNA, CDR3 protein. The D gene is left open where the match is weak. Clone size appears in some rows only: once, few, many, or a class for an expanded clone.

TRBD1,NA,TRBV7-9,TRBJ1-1,TGTGCCAGCAGCTTAGTCGACAGGGATACTGAAGCTTTCTTT,CASSLVDRDTEAFF
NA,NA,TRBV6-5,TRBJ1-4,TGTGCCAGCAGTTACGAGTTTCGGGAAAAACTGTTTTTT,CASSYEFREKLFF
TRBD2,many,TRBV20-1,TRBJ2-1,TGCAGTGCGACGACTAGCGGGAGGGGTAATGAGCAGTTCTTC,CSATTSGRGNEQFF
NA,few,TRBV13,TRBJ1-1,TGTGCCAGCAGCACCGAGTCAGATCCCAGGAGGACTGAAGCTTTCTTT,CASSTESDPRRTEAFF
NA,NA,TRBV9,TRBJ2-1,TGTGCCAGCAGCGTAGGGGGCCCCTCCTACAATGAGCAGTTCTTC,CASSVGGPSYNEQFF
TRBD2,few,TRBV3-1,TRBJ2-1,TGTGCCAGCAGCCCGCGGACTAGCGGGAGCTATGAGCAGTTCTTC,CASSPRTSGSYEQFF
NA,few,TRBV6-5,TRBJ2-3,TGTGCCAGCAGTTACTCTGTATTGGGGGACCCAGATACGCAGTATTTT,CASSYSVLGDPDTQYF
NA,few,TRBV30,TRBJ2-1,TGTGCCTGGAGAGGAGGGGACACCGGGAATGAGCAGTTCTTC,CAWRGGDTGNEQFF
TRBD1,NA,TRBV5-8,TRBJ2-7,TGTGCCAGCAGCCGGGACAGGGTCTACGAGCAGTACTTC,CASSRDRVYEQYF
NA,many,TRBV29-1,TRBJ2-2,TGCAGCGTTATTACAGTGAACACCGGGGAGCTGTTTTTT,CSVITVNTGELFF
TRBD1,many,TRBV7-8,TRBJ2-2,TGTGCCAGCAGCTTAGCCTCGGGACAGGCTAACACCGGGGAGCTGTTTTTT,CASSLASGQANTGELFF
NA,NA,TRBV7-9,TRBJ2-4,TGTGCCAGCAGCTATTCGGAGGCCACTGGGGACATTCAGTACTTC,CASSYSEATGDIQYF